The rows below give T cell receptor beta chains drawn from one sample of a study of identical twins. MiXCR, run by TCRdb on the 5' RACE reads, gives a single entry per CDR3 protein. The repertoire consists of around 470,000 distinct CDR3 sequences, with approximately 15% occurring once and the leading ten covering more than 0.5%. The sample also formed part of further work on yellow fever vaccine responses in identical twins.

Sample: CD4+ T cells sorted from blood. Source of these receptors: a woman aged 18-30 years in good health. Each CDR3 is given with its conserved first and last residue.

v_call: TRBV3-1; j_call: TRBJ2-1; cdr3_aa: CASSQGVAGYNEQFF
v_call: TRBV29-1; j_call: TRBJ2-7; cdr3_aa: CSVEGDRESYEQYF
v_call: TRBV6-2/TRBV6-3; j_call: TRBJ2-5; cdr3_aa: CASSWYSGTAQETQYF
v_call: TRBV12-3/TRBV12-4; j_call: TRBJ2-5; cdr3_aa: CASRLNPGLGQETQYF
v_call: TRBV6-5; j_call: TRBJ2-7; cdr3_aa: CASSYPSVAGIYEQYF
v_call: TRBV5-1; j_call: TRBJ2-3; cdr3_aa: CASSLVGRSSDTQYF
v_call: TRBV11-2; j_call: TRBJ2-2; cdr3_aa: CASSLRSGMNTGELFF
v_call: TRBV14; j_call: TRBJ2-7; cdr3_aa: CASSQVERGLSYEQYF
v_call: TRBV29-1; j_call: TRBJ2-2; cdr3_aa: CSVEESGGGYTGELFF
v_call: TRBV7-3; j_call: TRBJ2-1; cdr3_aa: CASSLGPRNEQFF
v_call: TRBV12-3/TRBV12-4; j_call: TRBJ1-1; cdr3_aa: CASRFSFRELNTEAFF
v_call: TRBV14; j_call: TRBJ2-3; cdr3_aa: CASNPTGASTDTQYF
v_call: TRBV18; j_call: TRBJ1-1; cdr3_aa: CASSPQLGTEAFF
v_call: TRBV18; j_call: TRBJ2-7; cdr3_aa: CASSHGATYEQYF
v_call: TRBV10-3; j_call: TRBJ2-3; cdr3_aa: CAITTGGRDTQYF
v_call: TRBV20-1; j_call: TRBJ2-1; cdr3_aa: CSGLGTSGGAYEQFF
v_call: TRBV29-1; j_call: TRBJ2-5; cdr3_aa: CSGLAGDETQYF
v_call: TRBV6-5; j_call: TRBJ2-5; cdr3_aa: CASSYLRGQQETQYF
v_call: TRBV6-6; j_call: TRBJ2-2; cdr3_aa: CASRAQSPGELFF
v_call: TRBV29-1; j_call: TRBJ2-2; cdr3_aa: CSGGQGANTGELFF
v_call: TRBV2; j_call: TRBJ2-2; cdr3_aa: CASRGPMNTGELFF
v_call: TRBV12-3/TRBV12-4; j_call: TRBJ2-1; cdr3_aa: CASSLLRYNEQFF
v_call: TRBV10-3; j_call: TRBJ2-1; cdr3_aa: CAIRASSGSNEQFF
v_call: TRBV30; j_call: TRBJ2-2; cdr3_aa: CAWGLNTGELFF
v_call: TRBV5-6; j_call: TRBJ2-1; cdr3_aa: CASSSWTGSNAYNEQFF
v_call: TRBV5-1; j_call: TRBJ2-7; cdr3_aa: CASSFEKTSRQGTYEQYF
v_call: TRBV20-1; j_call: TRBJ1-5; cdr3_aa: CSASPRQRDQPQHF
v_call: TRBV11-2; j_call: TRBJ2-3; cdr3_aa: CASSTFKEREGEPSTDTQYF
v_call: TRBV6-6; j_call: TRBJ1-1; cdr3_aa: CASSYSQDEAFF
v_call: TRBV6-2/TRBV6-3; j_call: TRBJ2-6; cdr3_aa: CASSFRTASPLSSGANVLTF
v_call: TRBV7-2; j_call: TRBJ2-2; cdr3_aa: CASSLAPSLIPRGELFF
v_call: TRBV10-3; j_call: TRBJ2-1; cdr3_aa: CAISGTGDEQFF
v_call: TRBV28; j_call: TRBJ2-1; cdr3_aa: CASSSIGTGDNEQFF
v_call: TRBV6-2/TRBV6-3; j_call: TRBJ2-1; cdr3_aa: CASREPPYNEQFF
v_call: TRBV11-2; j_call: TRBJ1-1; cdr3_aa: CASSLVGVVAFF
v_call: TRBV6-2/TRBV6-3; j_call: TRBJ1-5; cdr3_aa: CASSPGTPNSNQPQHF
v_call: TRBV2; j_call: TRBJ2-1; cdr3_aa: CASSAGLPSYNEQFF
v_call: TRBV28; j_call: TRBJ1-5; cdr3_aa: CASSPRDGGNQPQHF
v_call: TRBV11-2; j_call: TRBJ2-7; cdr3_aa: CASSFGVGGAYEQYF
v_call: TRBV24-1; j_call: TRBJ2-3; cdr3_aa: CATSDTPKALGTDTQYF
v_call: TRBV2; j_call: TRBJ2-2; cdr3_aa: CASNYLGVAGELFF
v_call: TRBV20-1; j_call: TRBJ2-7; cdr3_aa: CSASGLAGYEQYF
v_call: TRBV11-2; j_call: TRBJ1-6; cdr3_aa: CASNKGGWDSPPENSPLHF
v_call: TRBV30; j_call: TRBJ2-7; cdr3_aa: CAWSQGKIYEQYF
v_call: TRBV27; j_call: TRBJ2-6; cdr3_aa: CASSLMGDSGANVLTF
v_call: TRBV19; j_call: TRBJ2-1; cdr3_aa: CASSIAGAKRHYNEQFF
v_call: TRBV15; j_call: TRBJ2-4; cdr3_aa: CATSRNRAQWNIQYF
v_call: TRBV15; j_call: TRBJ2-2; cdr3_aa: CATSRDTGELFF
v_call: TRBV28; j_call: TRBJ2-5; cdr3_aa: CASSSGTRDQYF
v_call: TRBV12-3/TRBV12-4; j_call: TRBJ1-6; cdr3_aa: CASRATANSPLHF
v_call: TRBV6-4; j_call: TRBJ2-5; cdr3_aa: CASSRSLWETQYF
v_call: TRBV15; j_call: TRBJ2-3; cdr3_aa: CATSRDRAGGTDTQYF
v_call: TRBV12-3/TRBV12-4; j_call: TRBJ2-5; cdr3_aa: CASSRGRREAQYF